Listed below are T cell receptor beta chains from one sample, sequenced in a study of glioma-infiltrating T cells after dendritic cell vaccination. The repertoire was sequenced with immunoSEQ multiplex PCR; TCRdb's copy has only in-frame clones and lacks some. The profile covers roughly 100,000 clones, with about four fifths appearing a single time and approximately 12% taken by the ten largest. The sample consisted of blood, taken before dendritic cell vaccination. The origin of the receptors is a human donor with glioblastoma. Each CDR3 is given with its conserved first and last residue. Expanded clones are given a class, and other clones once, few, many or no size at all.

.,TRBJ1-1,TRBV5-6,CASSLGGEGGTEAFF
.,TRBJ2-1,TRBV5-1,CASSQQGFYNEQFF
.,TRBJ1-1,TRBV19,CASNRNPNTEAFF
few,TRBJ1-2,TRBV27,CASSPTGYTYGYTF
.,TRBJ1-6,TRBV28,CASSFSQGANSPLHF
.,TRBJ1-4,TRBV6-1,CASSGFPGGNEKLFF
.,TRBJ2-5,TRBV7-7,CASSWGRSETQYF
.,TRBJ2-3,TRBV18,CASSPQQGGDTQYF
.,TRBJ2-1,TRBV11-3,CASSSQGLAGKDEQFF
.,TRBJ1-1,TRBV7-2,CASSLATLGRAYTEAFF
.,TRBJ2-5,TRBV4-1,CASSLTPGGWKTQYF
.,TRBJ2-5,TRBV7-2,CASSPYQETQYF
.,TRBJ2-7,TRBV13,CASSPTRQVGYEQYF
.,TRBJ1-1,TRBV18,CASSPGGSEAFF
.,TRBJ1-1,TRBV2,CASSAKGAAEAFF
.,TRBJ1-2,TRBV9,CASSTWDGTAVYGYTF
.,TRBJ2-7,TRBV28,CASSSPGQSYEQYF
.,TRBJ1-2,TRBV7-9,CASRITGGRNYGYTF
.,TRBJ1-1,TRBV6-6,CASSQTRTGGLEAFF
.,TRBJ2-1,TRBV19,CASSIQAGGYNEQFF
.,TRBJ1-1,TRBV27,CASSLRTPANTEAFF
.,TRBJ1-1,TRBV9,CASSATGGAMNTEAFF
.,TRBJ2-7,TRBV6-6,CASSPTLRDAYEQYF
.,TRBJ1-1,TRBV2,CASTPFRNTEAFF
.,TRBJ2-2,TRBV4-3,CASSQDRAGNTGELFF
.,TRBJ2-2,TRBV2,CASSERRHLNTGELFF
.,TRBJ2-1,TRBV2,CASSPARRVVEEQFF
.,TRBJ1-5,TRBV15,CATSRTGAWNQPQHF
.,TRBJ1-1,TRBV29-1,CSVGQEDTEAFF
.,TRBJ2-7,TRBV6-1,CASTLTGVSYEQYF
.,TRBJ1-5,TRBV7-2,CASSFLPSNQPQHF
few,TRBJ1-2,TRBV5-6,CASSLGQGTNYGYTF
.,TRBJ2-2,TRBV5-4,CASSSSRANTGELFF
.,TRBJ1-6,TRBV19,CASSILDRNSPLHF
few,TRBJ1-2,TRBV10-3,CAISEGGYNYGYTF
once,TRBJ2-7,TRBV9,CASSVEVRGGEQYF
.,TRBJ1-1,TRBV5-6,CASSLISYRVGTEAFF
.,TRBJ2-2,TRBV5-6,CASSLSDTGELFF
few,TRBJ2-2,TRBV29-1,CSVEGSSNTGELFF
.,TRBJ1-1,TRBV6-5,CASSYEGTGYTEAFF
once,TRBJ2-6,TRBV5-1,CASSLALGTVSGANVLTF
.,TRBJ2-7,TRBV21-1,CASSKAPGQGGVGVEQYF
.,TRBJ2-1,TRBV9,CASSPWTSGGRNEQFF
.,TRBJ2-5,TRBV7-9,CASSPGTSGGAETQYF
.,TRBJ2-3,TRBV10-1,CASSENRLNTQYF
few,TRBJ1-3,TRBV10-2,CASSEQDSGNTIYF
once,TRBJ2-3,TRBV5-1,CASSFGLSDRGTDTQYF